Sequencing of this T cell receptor beta chain was carried out in a study of siplizumab effects on memory and regulatory T cells. Comment on this clone: Its target is not known.

Notes on the study in general: The alloresponse seemed to draw substantially on naive T cells, which appeared more diverse than memory cells. With siplizumab, mappable alloreactive CD4+ clones averaged 68.8% Treg-derived, versus 25% to 30% in controls.

The CDR3 contains 13 residues. Germline V CDR1 and CDR2: SQVTM, ANQGSEA. Approximately 10^5 TCR templates underwent assay in every sample. Profiling relied on immunoSEQ multiplex PCR, and the TCRdb table lists in-frame clones only, not all of them. The sample holds more than 70,000 clones, roughly 94% seen once. The receptor's source is a human donor in good health. The chain has TRBV29-1 and TRBJ2-5; 7 bases align to TRBD1. The J call could be wrong; TRBJ2-7 is a better fit for the DNA end. The sequencing input was CD8+ T cells sorted from blood. The CDR3 loop reads CSATPGQKYEQYF. The DNA for the CDR3 is TGCAGCGCCACTCCGGGACAGAAGTACGAGCAGTACTTC.